Sequencing of this T cell receptor beta chain was carried out in a study of control samples from healthy donors and cancer patients. Here immunoSEQ multiplex PCR was the method, and the copy in TCRdb shows in-frame clones only, minus some. This table has roughly 190,000 clones, roughly nine tenths appearing once. The germline V gene encodes CDR1 ENHRY and CDR2 SYGVKD. The CDR3 has 12 residues. Trimming left V 11 bases short and J 3 bases short, with 11 bases between. The specimen was blood. The receptor was isolated from a man aged 25 to 40 in good health. The V call is TRBV10-3, the J call TRBJ1-3, with D possibly being TRBD1 (5 bases). This CDR3 is CASGGSGNTIYF. Here the CDR3 DNA reads TGTGCCTCCGGGGGGAGTGGAAACACCATATATTTT.